The 19 T cell receptor beta chains listed next were all sequenced from one sample in a study of breast tumors, draining lymph nodes, adjacent tissues. TCRdb redid the calling of the multiplex PCR reads with MiXCR, one entry per CDR3 protein. Counted here are approximately 150,000 distinct CDR3 sequences, around a third occurring once; the ten biggest clones make up around 2.3%. Samples came from axillary lymph nodes draining the breast cancer. The sequenced sample consisted of axillary lymph node tissue. Receptors originate from a female donor with breast cancer. Some clones in this sample may be carry-over from other donors' samples.

The chain has TRBV20-1 and TRBJ2-3, with D perhaps given as TRBD1 or TRBD2 (6 bases each). The CDR3 is 15 residues long. The germline gives CDR1 DFQATT, CDR2 SNEGSKA (reference sequence). Trimming removed 5 bases from V and 1 base from J, with 16 bases in between. The CDR3 nucleotides are TGCAGTGCTTCCCGGGGGCTCGGGGGCACAGATACGCAGTATTTT. It specifies CSASRGLGGTDTQYF.

There are a few counts of this clonotype. A much bigger clone sits one base away, suggesting this may be a read error. The rearrangement joins TRBV9 to TRBJ2-7; 9 nucleotides match TRBD1. Looked up from germline, CDR1 is SGDLS and CDR2 is YYNGEE. CDR3 length: 14 residues. In DNA, the CDR3 is TGTGCCAGCAGCGTAACAGGGGGCGCGTACGAGCAGTCCTTC. This gives the protein CASSVTGGAYEQSF.

This clonotype was detected only a few times. The genes are TRBV27 and TRBJ1-6; D is possibly TRBD1 (6 bases). Per germline, CDR1 MNHEY and CDR2 SMNVEV (reference sequence). Trimming took 6 bases from V and 9 from J, leaving 21 bases between them. The CDR3 is 16 residues long. DNA of the CDR3: TGTGCCAGCAGCCAAATGCTGCGGGGGCGGCGTTCACCCCTCCACTTT. It yields the protein CASSQMLRGRRSPLHF.

With respect to this clonotype: This could be a read error, since a much larger clone is one nucleotide away. The rearrangement uses TRBV6-5 and TRBJ1-4; no firm D call. CDR1 MNHEY and CDR2 SVGAGI come from the germline V gene. The CDR3 is 15 amino acids. The CDR3: CASSHSPGVNEKLFF. In nucleotides, the CDR3 is TGTGCCAGCAGTCACTCACCCGGGGTTAATGAAAAACTGTTTTTT.

This clonotype was detected ten times or more. The chain joins TRBV6-1 to TRBJ1-5; 9 positions match TRBD1. J lost 4 bases, V lost 6 bases, and 16 bases had no gene match. From germline, CDR1 is MNHNS and CDR2 SASEGT. This CDR3 comprises 18 residues. In DNA, the CDR3 is TGTGCCAGCAGGGCCGACAGGGGGAGATGGATAGTTAATCAGCCCCAGCATTTT. It encodes CASRADRGRWIVNQPQHF.

J is TRBJ2-3 and V is TRBV20-1, with 7 bases identical to TRBD2. Germline V gene lookup returns CDR1 DFQATT and CDR2 SNEGSKA (reference sequence). Trimming took 5 bases from V and 3 from J; bases not matched to a gene: 11. The CDR3 runs 15 residues. The CDR3 DNA follows: TGCAGTGCTGGGAGGGACCCACGAGGGACAGATACGCAGTATTTT. Protein: CSAGRDPRGTDTQYF.

In its sample, this clonotype was seen many times. This chain uses TRBV28 with TRBJ1-5, with unresolved D. This CDR3 is built from 12 residues. Germline V gene data show CDR1 as MDHEN and CDR2 as SYDVKM. V dropped 7 bases and J dropped 5 bases, with 9 bases sitting between them. The chain's CDR3 is CASKVWDQPQHF. The CDR3 bases are TGTGCCAGCAAAGTCTGGGATCAGCCCCAGCATTTT. The variable domain in full, with the rest retrieved from reference TRBV28 and TRBJ1-5, is DVKVTQSSRYLVKRTGEKVFLECVQDMDHENMFWYRQDPGLGLRLIYFSYDVKMKEKGDIPEGYSVSREKKERFSLILESASTNQTSMYLCASKVWDQPQHFGDGTRLSIL.

This clonotype appeared many times. This sequence joins TRBV20-1 and TRBJ1-3, with 10 bases lining up with TRBD1. The V and J ends lost 2 bases and 6 bases, in that order; junction bases with no gene match: 4. CDR1 and CDR2 from the germline V gene are DFQATT and SNEGSKA (reference sequence). The CDR3 loop spans 14 amino acids. The chain's CDR3 is CSARRTGGVNTIYF. The CDR3 DNA reads TGCAGTGCTAGAAGGACAGGGGGGGTAAACACCATATATTTT.

This clonotype was recorded many times. The junction departs from germline at one end; a sequencing error may be responsible. V and J are TRBV14 and TRBJ2-2, with D maybe TRBD2 (5 bases). Germline V gene lookup returns CDR1 SGHDN and CDR2 FVKESK. This CDR3 is built from 13 residues. CDR3 sequence (DNA): TGTGCCAGCAGCCAAGATTGGACCGGGGAGCCGTTTTTT. The encoded protein is CASSQDWTGEPFF.

This clonotype came up many times. The chain links TRBV3-1 to TRBJ2-3, with D perhaps matching TRBD2 (6 bases). Germline V gives CDR1 LGHDT, CDR2 YNNKEL (reference sequence). The V gene lost 4 bases and the J gene lost 3 bases, with 20 bases spanning the gap. CDR3 size: 17 residues. The CDR3 sequence is CASSPPRRGLGTDTQYF. For the CDR3, the DNA is TGTGCCAGCAGCCCCCCTCGGAGGGGCCTCGGGACAGATACGCAGTATTTT.

This clonotype was recorded many times. The chain has TRBV10-2 and TRBJ1-5; 7 bases map to TRBD1. Germline trimming cut 10 bases from V and 6 bases from J; bases unmatched to any gene: 9. From germline, CDR1 is WSHSY and CDR2 SAAADI. The CDR3 is made up of 13 amino acids. The CDR3 nucleotides read TGCGCCACCCAGGACAGGTTCAGTCAGCCCCAGCATTTT. Its translation is CATQDRFSQPQHF.

The gene calls are TRBV12-3 or TRBV12-4 and TRBJ1-2; 7 positions match TRBD1. With 5 bases clipped from V and 7 bases from J, the junction kept 13 bases outside the gene matches. CDR3 length: 15 residues. The CDR3: CASSQNPWTGGGYTF. CDR3 bases: TGTGCCAGCAGTCAAAACCCTTGGACAGGAGGTGGCTACACCTTC.

This clonotype was counted at least ten times. The chain employs TRBV10-3 and TRBJ1-1; no clear D gene. Germline CDR1 ENHRY, CDR2 SYGVKD. V dropped 1 base and J dropped 1 base, with 4 bases sitting between them. CDR3 length: 13 residues. As DNA, the CDR3 is TGTGCCATCAGTGAGTTGGAGAACACTGAAGCTTTCTTT. Encoded protein: CAISELENTEAFF.

Many counts were recorded for this clonotype. The chain combines TRBV28 with TRBJ2-7; D gene ambiguous. The V end was cut by 4 bases, the J end by 6 bases, with 13 bases between. CDR1 and CDR2 from the germline V gene are MDHEN and SYDVKM. The CDR3 runs to 13 residues. The DNA of the CDR3 is TGTGCCAGCAGTTGGGCCCGTCGCGGCGAGCAGTACTTC. Translated: CASSWARRGEQYF. The complete variable domain, with remaining parts taken from reference TRBV28 and TRBJ2-7, reads DVKVTQSSRYLVKRTGEKVFLECVQDMDHENMFWYRQDPGLGLRLIYFSYDVKMKEKGDIPEGYSVSREKKERFSLILESASTNQTSMYLCASSWARRGEQYFGPGTRLTVT.

The chain carries TRBV9 and TRBJ2-1; 11 nucleotides agree with TRBD2. After removal of 5 bases from V and 5 bases from J, the junction contained 24 bases not matched to a gene. The germline V gene encodes CDR1 SGDLS and CDR2 YYNGEE. The CDR3 covers 21 residues. The CDR3: CASSPPTSGGHTLFENNEQFF. The CDR3 DNA reads TGTGCCAGCAGTCCACCAACTAGCGGGGGCCATACTTTATTTGAAAACAATGAGCAGTTCTTC.

Remarks on this clonotype: Germline is not matched at one junction end, which may reflect a read error. The chain has TRBV6-2 or TRBV6-3 and TRBJ2-2; a possible D gene is TRBD1 (6 bases). The germline V gene encodes CDR1 MNHEY and CDR2 SVGEGT. The CDR3 is 16 amino acids. CDR3 nucleotide sequence: TGTGCCAGCAGTCACTCGAAACAGGGGAACACCGGGGAGCTGTTTTTT. It translates to CASSHSKQGNTGELFF.

This clonotype has ten or more counts. This chain joins TRBV7-9 and TRBJ2-5; D gene ambiguous. CDR3 length: 14 residues. Trimming removed 3 bases at V and 0 bases at J, with 8 bases between. The germline V gene has CDR1 SEHNR and CDR2 FQNEAQ (reference sequence). Here the CDR3 reads CASSLEGHQETQYF. The CDR3 bases are TGTGCCAGCAGCTTGGAAGGACACCAAGAGACCCAGTACTTC.

This chain links TRBV4-1 with TRBJ2-3, with 11 bases matching TRBD2. Losses at the gene ends were 6 bases for V and 7 bases for J; bases not matched to a gene: 9. There are 15 residues in the CDR3. Germline lookup yields CDR1 MGHRA and CDR2 YSYEKL. The CDR3 is CASRGTSGRGNTQYF. The CDR3 nucleotides read TGCGCCAGCAGGGGAACTAGCGGGAGAGGAAATACGCAGTATTTT.

This clonotype was seen repeatedly, ten times or more. The CDR3 sequence is CASSYGEGNQPQHF. The CDR3 nucleotides read TGTGCCAGCAGTTACGGTGAGGGCAATCAGCCCCAGCATTTT. The V call is TRBV6-6, the J call TRBJ1-5, with unresolved D. The CDR3 sequence is 14 residues long. V was cut by 2 bases and J by 2 bases, with 7 bases left in between. CDR1 and CDR2 from the germline V gene are MNHNY and SVGAGI (reference sequence).